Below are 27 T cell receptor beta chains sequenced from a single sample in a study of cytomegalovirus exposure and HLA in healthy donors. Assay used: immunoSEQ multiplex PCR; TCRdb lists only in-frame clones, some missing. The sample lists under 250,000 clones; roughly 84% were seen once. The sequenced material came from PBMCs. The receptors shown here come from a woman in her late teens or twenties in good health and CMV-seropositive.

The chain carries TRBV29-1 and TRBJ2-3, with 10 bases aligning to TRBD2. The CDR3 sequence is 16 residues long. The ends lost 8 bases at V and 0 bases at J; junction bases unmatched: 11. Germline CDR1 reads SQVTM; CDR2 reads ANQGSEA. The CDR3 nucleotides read TGCAGCTCCCACCCCGCGGGACTAGCGAGCACAGATACGCAGTATTTT. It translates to CSSHPAGLASTDTQYF.

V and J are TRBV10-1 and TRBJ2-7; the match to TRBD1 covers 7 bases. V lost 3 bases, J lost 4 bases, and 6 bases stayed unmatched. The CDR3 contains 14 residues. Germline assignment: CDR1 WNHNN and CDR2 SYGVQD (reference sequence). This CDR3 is CASSDHRGTYEQYF. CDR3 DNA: TGCGCCAGCAGTGACCACAGGGGAACGTACGAGCAGTACTTC.

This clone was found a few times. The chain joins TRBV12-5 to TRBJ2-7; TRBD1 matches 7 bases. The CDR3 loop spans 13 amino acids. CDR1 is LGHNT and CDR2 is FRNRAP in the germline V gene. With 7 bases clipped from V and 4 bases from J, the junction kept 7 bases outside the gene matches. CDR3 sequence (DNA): TGTGCTAGTGCCTTGGGACAGAATTACGAGCAGTACTTC. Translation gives CASALGQNYEQYF.

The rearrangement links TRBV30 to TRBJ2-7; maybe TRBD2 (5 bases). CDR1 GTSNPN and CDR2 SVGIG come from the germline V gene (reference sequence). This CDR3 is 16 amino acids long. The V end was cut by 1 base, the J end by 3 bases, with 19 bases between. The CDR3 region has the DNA TGTGCCTGGAGTGGCGGGTATAGGGAACCGTTCTACGAGCAGTACTTC. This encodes CAWSGGYREPFYEQYF.

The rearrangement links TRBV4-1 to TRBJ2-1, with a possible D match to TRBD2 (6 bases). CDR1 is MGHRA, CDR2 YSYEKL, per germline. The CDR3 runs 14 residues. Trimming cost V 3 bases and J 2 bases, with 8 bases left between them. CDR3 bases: TGCGCCAGCAGCCACAGGACTACCTACAATGAGCAGTTCTTC. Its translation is CASSHRTTYNEQFF.

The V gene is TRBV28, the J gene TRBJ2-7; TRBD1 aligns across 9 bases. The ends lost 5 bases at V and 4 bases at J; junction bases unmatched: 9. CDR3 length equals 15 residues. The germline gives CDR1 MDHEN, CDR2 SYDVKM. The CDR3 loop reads CASSTGGSLGYEQYF. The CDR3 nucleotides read TGTGCCAGCAGTACAGGGGGCTCATTGGGTTACGAGCAGTACTTC.

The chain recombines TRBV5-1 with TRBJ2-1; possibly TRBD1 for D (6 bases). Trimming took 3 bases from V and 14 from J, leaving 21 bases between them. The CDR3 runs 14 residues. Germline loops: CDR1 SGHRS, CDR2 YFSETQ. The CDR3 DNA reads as TGCGCCAGCAGCTCCACATACAGGGTTCAAGGGGAGTTCTTC. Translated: CASSSTYRVQGEFF.

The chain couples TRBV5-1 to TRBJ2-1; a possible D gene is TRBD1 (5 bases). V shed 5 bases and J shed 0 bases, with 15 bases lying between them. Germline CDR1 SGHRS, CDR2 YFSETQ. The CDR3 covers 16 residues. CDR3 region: CASRQTALSSYNEQFF. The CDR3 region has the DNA TGCGCCAGCAGACAGACAGCACTCAGCTCCTACAATGAGCAGTTCTTC.

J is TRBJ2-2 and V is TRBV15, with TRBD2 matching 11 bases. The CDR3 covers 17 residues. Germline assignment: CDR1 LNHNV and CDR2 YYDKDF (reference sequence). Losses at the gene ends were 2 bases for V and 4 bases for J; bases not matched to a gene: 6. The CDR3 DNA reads TGTGCCACCAGCAGACATTCCGGGACTAGCGGCACCGGGGAGCTGTTTTTT. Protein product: CATSRHSGTSGTGELFF.

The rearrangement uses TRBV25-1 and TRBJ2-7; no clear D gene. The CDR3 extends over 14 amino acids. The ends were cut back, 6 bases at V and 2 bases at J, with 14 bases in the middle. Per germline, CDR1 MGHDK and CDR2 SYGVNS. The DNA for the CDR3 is TGTGCCAGCAGAGACCAGAGCGCGCCCTACGAGCAGTACTTC. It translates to CASRDQSAPYEQYF.

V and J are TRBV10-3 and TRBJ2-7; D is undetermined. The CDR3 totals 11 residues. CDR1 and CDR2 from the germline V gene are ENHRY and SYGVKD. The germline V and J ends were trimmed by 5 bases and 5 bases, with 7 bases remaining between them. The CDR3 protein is CAISHRDEQYF. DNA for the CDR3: TGTGCCATCAGTCACCGGGACGAGCAGTACTTC.

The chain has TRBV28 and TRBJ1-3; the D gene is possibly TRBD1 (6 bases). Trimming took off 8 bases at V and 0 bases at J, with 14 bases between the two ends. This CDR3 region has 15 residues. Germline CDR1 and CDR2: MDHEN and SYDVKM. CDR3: CASGPYRVSGNTIYF. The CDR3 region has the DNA TGTGCCAGCGGACCATACAGGGTCTCTGGAAACACCATATATTTT.

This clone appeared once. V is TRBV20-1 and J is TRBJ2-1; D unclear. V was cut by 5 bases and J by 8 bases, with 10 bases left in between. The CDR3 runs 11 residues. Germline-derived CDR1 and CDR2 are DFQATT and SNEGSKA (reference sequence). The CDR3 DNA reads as TGCAGTGCTTCTGTCCTTCATGAGCAGTTCTTC. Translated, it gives CSASVLHEQFF.

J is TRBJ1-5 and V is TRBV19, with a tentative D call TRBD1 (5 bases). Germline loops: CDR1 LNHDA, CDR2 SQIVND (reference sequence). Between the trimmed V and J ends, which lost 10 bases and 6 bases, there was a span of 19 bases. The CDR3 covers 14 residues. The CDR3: CATGAGVGVQPQHF. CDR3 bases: TGTGCCACTGGGGCGGGAGTTGGTGTTCAGCCCCAGCATTTT. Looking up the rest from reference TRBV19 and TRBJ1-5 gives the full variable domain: DGGITQSPKYLFRKEGQNVTLSCEQNLNHDAMYWYRQDPGQGLRLIYYSQIVNDFQKGDIAEGYSVSREKKESFPLTVTSAQKNPTAFYLCATGAGVGVQPQHFGDGTRLSIL.

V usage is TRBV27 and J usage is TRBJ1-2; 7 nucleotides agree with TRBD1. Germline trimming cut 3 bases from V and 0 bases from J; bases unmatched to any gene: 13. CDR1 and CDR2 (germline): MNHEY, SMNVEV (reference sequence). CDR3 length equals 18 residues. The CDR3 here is CASSFNGRPDRTNYGYTF. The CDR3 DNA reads TGTGCCAGCAGTTTTAACGGACGTCCGGACAGGACTAACTATGGCTACACCTTC.

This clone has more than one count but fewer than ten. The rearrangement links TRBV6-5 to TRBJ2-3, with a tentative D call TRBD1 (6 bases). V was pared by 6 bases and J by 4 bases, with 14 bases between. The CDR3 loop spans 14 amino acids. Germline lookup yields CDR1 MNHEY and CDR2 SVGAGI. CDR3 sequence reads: CASRKTGDSDTQYF. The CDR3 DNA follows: TGTGCCAGCAGAAAGACAGGAGACTCAGATACGCAGTATTTT.

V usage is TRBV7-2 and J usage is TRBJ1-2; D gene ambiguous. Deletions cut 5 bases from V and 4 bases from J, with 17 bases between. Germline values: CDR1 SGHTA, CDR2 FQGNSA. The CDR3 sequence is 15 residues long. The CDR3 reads CASSPPRGPRYGYTF. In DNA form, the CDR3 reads TGTGCCAGCAGCCCCCCCCGCGGGCCACGCTATGGCTACACCTTC.

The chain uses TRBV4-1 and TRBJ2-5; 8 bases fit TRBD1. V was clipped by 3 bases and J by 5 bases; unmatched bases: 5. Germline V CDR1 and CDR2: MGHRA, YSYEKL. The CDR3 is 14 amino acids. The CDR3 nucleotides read TGCGCCAGCAGCCACCTACAGGGGGTGGAGACCCAGTACTTC. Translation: CASSHLQGVETQYF.

The CDR3 spells CASTLWGPGEYF. The CDR3, as DNA: TGTGCCAGCACGCTATGGGGGCCCGGGGAGTACTTC. The rearrangement uses TRBV7-8 and TRBJ2-5; weak D call: TRBD1 (6 bases). The CDR3 spans 12 residues. In germline, CDR1 is SGHVS, CDR2 FQNEAQ. V lost 7 bases and J lost 12, with 18 bases in between.

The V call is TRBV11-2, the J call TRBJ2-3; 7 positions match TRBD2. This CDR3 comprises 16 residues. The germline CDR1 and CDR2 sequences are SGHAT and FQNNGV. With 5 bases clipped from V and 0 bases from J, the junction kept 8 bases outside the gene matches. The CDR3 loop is CASSLEGRASTDTQYF. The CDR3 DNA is TGTGCCAGCAGCCTCGAGGGGAGGGCGAGCACAGATACGCAGTATTTT. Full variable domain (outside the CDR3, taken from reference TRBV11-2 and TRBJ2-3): EAGVAQSPRYKIIEKRQSVAFWCNPISGHATLYWYQQILGQGPKLLIQFQNNGVVDDSQLPKDRFSAERLKGVDSTLKIQPAKLEDSAVYLCASSLEGRASTDTQYFGPGTRLTVL.

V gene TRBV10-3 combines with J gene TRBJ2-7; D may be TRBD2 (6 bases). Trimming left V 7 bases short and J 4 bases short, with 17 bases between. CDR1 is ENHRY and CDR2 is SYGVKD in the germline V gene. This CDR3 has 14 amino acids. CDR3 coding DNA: TGTGCCATCAAAACGGGCGGAGGGGTATACGAGCAGTACTTC. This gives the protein CAIKTGGGVYEQYF.

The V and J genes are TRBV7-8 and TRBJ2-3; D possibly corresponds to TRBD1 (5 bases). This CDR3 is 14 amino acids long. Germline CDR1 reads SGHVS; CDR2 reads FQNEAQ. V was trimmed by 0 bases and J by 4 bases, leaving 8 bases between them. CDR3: CASSLARVADTQYF. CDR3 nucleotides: TGTGCCAGCAGCTTAGCCAGGGTCGCAGATACGCAGTATTTT.

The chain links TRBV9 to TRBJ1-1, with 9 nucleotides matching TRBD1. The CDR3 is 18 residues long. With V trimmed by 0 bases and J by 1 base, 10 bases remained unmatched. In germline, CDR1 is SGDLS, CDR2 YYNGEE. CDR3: CASSVEDRGRGWNTEAFF. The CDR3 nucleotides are TGTGCCAGCAGCGTAGAGGACAGGGGCCGGGGGTGGAACACTGAAGCTTTCTTT.

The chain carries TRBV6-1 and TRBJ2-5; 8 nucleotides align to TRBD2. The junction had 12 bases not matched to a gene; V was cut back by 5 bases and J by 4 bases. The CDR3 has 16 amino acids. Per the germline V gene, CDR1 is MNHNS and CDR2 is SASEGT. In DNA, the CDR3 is TGTGCCAGCAGTAAAGGCTCGGCGGGAGGTCGAGAGACCCAGTACTTC. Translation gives CASSKGSAGGRETQYF.

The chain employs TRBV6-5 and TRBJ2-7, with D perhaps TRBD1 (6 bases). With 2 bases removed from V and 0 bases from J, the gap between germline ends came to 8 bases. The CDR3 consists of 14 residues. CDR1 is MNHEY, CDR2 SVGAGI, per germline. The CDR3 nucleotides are TGTGCCAGCAGTTACCGGACAGTCTCCTACGAGCAGTACTTC. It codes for CASSYRTVSYEQYF.

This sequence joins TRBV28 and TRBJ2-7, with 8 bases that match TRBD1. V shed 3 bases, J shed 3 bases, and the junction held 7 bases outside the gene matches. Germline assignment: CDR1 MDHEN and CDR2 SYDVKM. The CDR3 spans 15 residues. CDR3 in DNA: TGTGCCAGCAGTTTTCCGCCAGGGGGCCACTACGAGCAGTACTTC. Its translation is CASSFPPGGHYEQYF.

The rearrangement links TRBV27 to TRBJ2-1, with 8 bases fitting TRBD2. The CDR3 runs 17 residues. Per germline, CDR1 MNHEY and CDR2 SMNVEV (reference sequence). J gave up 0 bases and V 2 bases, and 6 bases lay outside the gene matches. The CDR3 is CASSLLAGGFSYNEQFF. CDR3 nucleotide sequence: TGTGCCAGCAGTTTACTTGCGGGAGGTTTCTCCTACAATGAGCAGTTCTTC.